Sequencing of this T cell receptor beta chain was carried out in a study of blood T cells in healthy people across ages. Study observations and caveats: With age, beta diversity per million T cells declined roughly linearly, significantly by approximately 40.

Germline CDR1 reads SQVTM; CDR2 reads ANQGSEA. CDR3 length: 14 amino acids. Isolation recovered at least 6.5 million PBMCs from every sample. Sample-barcoded 5' priming and a J-beta primer mix drove a second PCR of roughly 7 to 11 cycles. Every cDNA molecule bore a tag from a template-switch adaptor containing 12 random nucleotides. TCRdb used MiXCR to reprocess the 5' RACE reads, holding one entry per CDR3 protein. The data show 550,000 to 800,000 distinct CDR3 sequences, 21% seen once. This clonotype was seen only a few times. Its matching antigen is unknown. This receptor was obtained from an older man in good health. The specimen sequenced was blood. The V gene is TRBV29-1, the J gene TRBJ2-5, with 11 bases that match TRBD1. The DNA end lines up better with TRBJ2-7; the J call may be wrong. CDR3 nucleotides: TGCAGCGTTGGTTGGGGGACAGGGGGGTCCGAGCAGTACTTC. It specifies CSVGWGTGGSEQYF.